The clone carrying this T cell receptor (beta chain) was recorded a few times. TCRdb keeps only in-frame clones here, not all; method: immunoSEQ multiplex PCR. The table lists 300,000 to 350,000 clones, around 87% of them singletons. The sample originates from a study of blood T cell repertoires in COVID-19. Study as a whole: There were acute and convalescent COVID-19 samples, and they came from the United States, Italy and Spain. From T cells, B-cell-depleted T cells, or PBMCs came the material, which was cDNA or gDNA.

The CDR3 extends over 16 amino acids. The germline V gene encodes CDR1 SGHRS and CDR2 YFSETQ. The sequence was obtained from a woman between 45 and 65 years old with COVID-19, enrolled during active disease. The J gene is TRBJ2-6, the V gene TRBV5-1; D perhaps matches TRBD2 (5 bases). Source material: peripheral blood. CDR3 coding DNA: TGCGCTACCCGAGGGATAGCTCTCTCTGGGGCCAACGTCCTGACTTTC. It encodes CATRGIALSGANVLTF.